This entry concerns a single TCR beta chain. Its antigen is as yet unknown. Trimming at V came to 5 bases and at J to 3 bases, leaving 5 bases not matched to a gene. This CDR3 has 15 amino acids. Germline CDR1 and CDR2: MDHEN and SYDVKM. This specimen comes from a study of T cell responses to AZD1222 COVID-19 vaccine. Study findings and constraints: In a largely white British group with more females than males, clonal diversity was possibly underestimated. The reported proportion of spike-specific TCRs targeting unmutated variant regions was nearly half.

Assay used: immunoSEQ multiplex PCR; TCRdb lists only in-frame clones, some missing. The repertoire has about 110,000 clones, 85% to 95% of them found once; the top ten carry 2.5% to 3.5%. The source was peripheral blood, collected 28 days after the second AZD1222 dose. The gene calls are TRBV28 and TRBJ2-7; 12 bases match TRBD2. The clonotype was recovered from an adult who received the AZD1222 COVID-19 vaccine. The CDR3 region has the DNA TGTGCCAGCAGTATGCGGACTAGCGGGAACTACGAGCAGTACTTC. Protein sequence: CASSMRTSGNYEQYF.